The source of this T cell receptor (beta chain) is a study of T-cell reconstitution after alpha-beta-depleted transplantation in children. Library preparation (for TCRbeta) was performed with unique molecular identifiers. Using its own MiXCR run on the PCR reads, TCRdb lists one record per CDR3 protein. The data show around 230,000 distinct CDR3 sequences, roughly a sixth seen once. This clonotype was observed a few times. Germline V CDR1 and CDR2: SGHTA, FQGNSA. V shed 2 bases and J shed 8 bases, with 18 bases lying between them. CDR3 length equals 15 residues. The sequences come from PBMCs, mostly from graft donor cells, collected 360 days after TCRalphabeta/CD19-depleted stem cell transplant. The clonotype was recovered from a male patient aged 2-9 years who had a stem cell transplant for acute lymphoblastic leukemia, so the T cells may come from the graft donor. This sequence joins TRBV7-2 and TRBJ1-2, with D maybe TRBD1 (5 bases). The CDR3 DNA sequence: TGTGCCAGCAGCTTAACCCCAGGGACTTCCCTGGGCTACACCTTC. Its protein is CASSLTPGTSLGYTF.